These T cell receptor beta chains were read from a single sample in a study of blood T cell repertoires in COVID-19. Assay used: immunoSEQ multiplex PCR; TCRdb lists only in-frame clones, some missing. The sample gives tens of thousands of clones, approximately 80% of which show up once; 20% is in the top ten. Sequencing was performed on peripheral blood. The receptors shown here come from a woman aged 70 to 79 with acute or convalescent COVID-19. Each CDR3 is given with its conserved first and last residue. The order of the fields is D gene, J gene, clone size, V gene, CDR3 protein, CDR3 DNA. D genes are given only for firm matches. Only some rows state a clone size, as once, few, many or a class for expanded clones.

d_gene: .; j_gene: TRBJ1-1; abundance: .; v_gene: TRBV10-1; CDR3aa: CASSESGLMRAFF; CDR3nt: TGCGCCAGCAGTGAGTCGGGGCTTATGCGCGCTTTCTTT
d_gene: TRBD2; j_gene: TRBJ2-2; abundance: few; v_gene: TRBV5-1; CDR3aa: CASKNLAGGSGELFF; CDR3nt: TGCGCCAGCAAAAATTTAGCGGGAGGCTCCGGGGAGCTGTTTTTT
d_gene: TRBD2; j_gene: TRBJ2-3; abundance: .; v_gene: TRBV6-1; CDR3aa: CASRERGREGRDTQYF; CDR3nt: TGTGCCAGCAGAGAAAGGGGGCGGGAGGGCCGCGATACGCAGTATTTT
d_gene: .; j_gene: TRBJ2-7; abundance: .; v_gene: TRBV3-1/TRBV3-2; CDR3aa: CASSQDNRYEQYF; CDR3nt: TGTGCCAGCAGCCAAGATAACAGGTACGAGCAGTACTTC
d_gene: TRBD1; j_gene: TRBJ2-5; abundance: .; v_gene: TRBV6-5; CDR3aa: CASSSGQGNGETQYF; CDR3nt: TGTGCCAGCAGTTCGGGACAGGGAAATGGTGAGACCCAGTACTTC
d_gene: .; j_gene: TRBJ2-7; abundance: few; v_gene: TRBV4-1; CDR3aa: CASSQDSTVSSYEQYF; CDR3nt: TGCGCCAGCAGCCAAGATTCTACCGTTAGCTCCTACGAGCAGTACTTC
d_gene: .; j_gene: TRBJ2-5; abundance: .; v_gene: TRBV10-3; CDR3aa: CAIRDSRIQETQYF; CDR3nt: TGTGCCATCAGGGACTCACGAATCCAAGAGACCCAGTACTTC
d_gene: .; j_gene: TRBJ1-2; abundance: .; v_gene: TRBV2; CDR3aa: CASSGQTNYGYTF; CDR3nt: TGTGCCAGCAGTGGACAGACCAACTATGGCTACACCTTC
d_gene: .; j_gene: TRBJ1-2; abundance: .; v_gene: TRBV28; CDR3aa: CASSLWGDRNYGYTF; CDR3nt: TGTGCCAGCAGTTTATGGGGTGACAGAAACTATGGCTACACCTTC
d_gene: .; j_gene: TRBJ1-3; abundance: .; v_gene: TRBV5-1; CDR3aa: CASSTGEPNTIYF; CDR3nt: TGCGCCAGCAGCACGGGAGAACCCAACACCATATATTTT
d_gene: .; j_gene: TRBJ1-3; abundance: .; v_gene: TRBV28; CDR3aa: CASGASASGNTIYF; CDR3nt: TGTGCCAGCGGAGCGTCGGCATCTGGAAACACCATATATTTT
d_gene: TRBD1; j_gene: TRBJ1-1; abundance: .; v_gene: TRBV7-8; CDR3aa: CASSKETGTNTEAFF; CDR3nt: TGTGCCAGCAGCAAGGAGACAGGGACGAACACTGAAGCTTTCTTT
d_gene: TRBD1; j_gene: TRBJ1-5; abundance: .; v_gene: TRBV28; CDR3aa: CASSRPPGQGNQPQHF; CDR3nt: TGTGCCAGCAGTCGCCCCCCGGGACAGGGAAATCAGCCCCAGCATTTT
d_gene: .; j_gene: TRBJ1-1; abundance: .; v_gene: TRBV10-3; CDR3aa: CAIRDMNTEAFF; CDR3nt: TGTGCCATCCGGGACATGAACACTGAAGCTTTCTTT
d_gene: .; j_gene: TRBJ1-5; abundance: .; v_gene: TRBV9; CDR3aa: CASSGGYSNQPQHF; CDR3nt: TGTGCCAGCAGCGGAGGTTATAGCAATCAGCCCCAGCATTTT
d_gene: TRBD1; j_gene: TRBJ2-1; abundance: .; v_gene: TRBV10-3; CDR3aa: CAISDMSGQSYNEQFF; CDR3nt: TGTGCCATCAGTGACATGTCGGGACAGTCCTACAATGAGCAGTTCTTC
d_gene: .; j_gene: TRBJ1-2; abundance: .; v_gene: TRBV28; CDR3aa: CASSLRPAWSYGYTF; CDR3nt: TGTGCCAGCAGTTTAAGGCCGGCCTGGAGCTATGGCTACACCTTC
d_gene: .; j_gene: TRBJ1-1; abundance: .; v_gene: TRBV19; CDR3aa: CASSAGANTEAFF; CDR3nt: TGTGCCAGTAGTGCGGGCGCGAACACTGAAGCTTTCTTT
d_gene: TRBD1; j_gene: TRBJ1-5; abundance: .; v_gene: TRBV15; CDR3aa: CATSRTGKQPQHF; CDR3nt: TGTGCCACCAGCAGGACAGGGAAGCAGCCCCAGCATTTT
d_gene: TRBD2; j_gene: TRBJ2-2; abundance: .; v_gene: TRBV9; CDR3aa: CASSLGGLGRTGELFF; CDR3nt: TGTGCCAGCAGCCTGGGGGGACTAGGTCGGACCGGGGAGCTGTTTTTT
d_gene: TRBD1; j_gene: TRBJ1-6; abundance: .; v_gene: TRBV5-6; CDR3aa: CASSLGTGSSYNSPLHF; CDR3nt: TGTGCCAGCAGCCTCGGGACAGGTAGCTCCTATAATTCACCCCTCCACTTT
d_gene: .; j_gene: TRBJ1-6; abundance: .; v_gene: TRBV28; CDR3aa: CASDQGSYNSPLHF; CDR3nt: TGTGCCAGCGATCAGGGCTCCTATAATTCACCCCTCCACTTT
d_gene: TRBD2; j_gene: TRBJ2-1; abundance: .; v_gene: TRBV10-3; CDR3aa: CAISESGPAGGPVGEQFF; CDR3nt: TGTGCCATCAGTGAGTCCGGCCCAGCGGGAGGGCCAGTGGGTGAGCAGTTCTTC
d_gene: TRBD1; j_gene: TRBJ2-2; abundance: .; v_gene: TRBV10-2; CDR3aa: CASSAQGAGELFF; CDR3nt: TGCGCCAGCAGTGCACAGGGGGCCGGGGAGCTGTTTTTT
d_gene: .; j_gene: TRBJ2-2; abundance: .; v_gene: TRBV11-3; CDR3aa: CASSSNRLGVVELFF; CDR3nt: TGTGCCAGCAGCTCAAACAGACTAGGAGTTGTGGAGCTGTTTTTT
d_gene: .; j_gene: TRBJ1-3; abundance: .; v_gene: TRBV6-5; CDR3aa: CASSVGGASGNTIYF; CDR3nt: TGTGCCTCCTCTGTGGGAGGGGCCTCTGGAAACACCATATATTTT
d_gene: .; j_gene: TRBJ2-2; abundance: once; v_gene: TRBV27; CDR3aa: CASSDSRITGELFF; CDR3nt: TGTGCCAGCAGTGACAGTCGGATCACCGGGGAGCTGTTTTTT
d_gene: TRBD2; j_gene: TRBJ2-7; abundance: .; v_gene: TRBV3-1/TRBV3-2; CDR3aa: CASSQDRRASGRAREQYF; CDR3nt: TGTGCCAGCAGCCAAGATCGCCGGGCTAGCGGGAGGGCCCGCGAGCAGTACTTC
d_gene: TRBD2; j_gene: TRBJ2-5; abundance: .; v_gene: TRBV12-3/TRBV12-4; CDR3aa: CASKSGSQETQYF; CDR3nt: TGTGCCAGTAAAAGCGGGAGCCAGGAGACCCAGTACTTC
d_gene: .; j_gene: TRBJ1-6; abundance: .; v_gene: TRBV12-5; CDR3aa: CASGQAHKLDSPLHF; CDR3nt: TGTGCTAGTGGCCAGGCCCACAAGCTTGATTCACCCCTCCACTTT
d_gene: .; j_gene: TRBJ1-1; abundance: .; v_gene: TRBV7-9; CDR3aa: CASGLGVNTEAFF; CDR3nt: TGTGCCAGCGGCTTAGGAGTGAACACTGAAGCTTTCTTT
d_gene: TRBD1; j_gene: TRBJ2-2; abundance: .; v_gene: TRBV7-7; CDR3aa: CASSPTGTGVTGELFF; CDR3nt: TGTGCCAGCAGCCCTACCGGGACAGGGGTCACCGGGGAGCTGTTTTTT
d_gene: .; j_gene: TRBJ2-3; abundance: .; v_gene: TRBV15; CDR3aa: CATKGGRDTQYF; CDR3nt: TGTGCCACCAAAGGGGGTAGGGATACGCAGTATTTT
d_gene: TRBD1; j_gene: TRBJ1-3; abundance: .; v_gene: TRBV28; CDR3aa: CASRFGTGPSSGNTIYF; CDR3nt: TGTGCCAGCAGGTTCGGGACAGGACCTAGCTCTGGAAACACCATATATTTT
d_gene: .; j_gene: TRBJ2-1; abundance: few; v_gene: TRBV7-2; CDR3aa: CASSLDRANEQFF; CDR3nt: TGTGCCAGCAGCTTAGACAGGGCAAATGAGCAGTTCTTC
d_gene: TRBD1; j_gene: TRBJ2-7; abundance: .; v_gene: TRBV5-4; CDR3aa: CASSSPGQGREQYF; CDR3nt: TGTGCCAGCAGTTCCCCGGGACAGGGGAGAGAGCAGTACTTC
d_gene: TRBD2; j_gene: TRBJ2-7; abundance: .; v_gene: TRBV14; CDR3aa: CASSQASGSWYEQYF; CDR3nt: TGTGCCAGCAGCCAAGCGAGCGGGAGTTGGTACGAGCAGTACTTC
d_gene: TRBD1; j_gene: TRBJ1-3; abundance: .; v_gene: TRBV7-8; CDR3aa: CASSSRGTGVPSGNTIYF; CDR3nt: TGTGCCAGCAGCTCGAGGGGGACAGGGGTCCCCTCTGGAAACACCATATATTTT
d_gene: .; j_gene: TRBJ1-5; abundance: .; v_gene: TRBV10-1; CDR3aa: CASSEQAPSSNQPQHF; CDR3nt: TGCGCCAGCAGTGAGCAGGCTCCCTCAAGCAATCAGCCCCAGCATTTT
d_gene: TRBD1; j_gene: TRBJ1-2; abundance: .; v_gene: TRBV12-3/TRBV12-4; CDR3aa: CASSWDRVYGYTF; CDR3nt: TGTGCCAGCAGCTGGGACAGGGTTTATGGCTACACCTTC
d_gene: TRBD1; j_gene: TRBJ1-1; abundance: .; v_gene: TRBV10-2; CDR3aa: CASNRDRAREAFF; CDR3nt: TGCGCCAGCAACCGAGACAGGGCACGTGAAGCTTTCTTT
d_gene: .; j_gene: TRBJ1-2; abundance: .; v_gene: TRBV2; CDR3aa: CASSELETGYYGYTF; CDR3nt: TGTGCCAGCAGTGAACTTGAGACAGGATACTATGGCTACACCTTC
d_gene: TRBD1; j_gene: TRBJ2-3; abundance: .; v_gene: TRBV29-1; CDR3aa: CSVDWTGGFTQYF; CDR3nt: TGCAGCGTTGACTGGACAGGGGGTTTCACGCAGTATTTT